This T cell receptor (beta chain) was identified in a study of shared clonotypes between healthy human individuals. Clones were sequenced by immunoSEQ multiplex PCR, and TCRdb holds only the in-frame ones, with some missing. The sample contains 850,000 to 1,100,000 clones, approximately 75% of which appear only once. This clonotype was obtained from a young man in good health. Some clones in this sample may be carry-over from other donors' samples. Sample: memory CD4+ T cells from PBMCs. Subset: CD45RA-negative fraction.

CDR3 protein: CASSRGSGTDTQYF. CDR3 nucleotides: TGTGCCAGCAGCAGGGGATCGGGAACAGATACGCAGTATTTT. This chain uses TRBV6-5 with TRBJ2-3; the D gene is possibly TRBD1 (6 bases). V gave up 6 bases and J gave up 3 bases, with 13 bases separating them. Germline V CDR1 and CDR2: MNHEY, SVGAGI. The CDR3 has 14 amino acids.